These 4 T cell receptor beta chains came from one sample sequenced in a study of T cell responses to AZD1222 COVID-19 vaccine. The method was immunoSEQ multiplex PCR; TCRdb's version includes in-frame clones alone and lacks a portion of them. The sample shows 80,000 to 100,000 clones, more than 80% of them seen only once. The source material was peripheral blood, sampled 28 days after the second AZD1222 dose. The receptors originated from an adult who received the AZD1222 COVID-19 vaccine.

This clone was detected only a few times. The V gene is TRBV29-1, the J gene TRBJ1-2; 7 bases line up with TRBD1. This CDR3 is built from 15 residues. Germline CDR1 SQVTM, CDR2 ANQGSEA. With 0 bases clipped from V and 4 bases from J, the junction kept 8 bases outside the gene matches. The DNA for the CDR3 is TGCAGCGTTGAAGATGAGGCAGGGGGGCGCTATGGCTACACCTTC. Amino acid sequence: CSVEDEAGGRYGYTF.

J is TRBJ1-1 and V is TRBV30; D call uncertain. CDR1 GTSNPN and CDR2 SVGIG come from the germline V gene (reference sequence). The CDR3 spans 13 residues. Deletions cut 7 bases from V and 0 bases from J, with 12 bases between. This CDR3 is CAYDRALNTEAFF. For the CDR3, the DNA is TGTGCCTACGACCGTGCACTGAACACTGAAGCTTTCTTT.

The chain links TRBV18 to TRBJ2-1, with a tentative D call TRBD1 (6 bases). The CDR3 has 14 residues. V was shortened by 1 base and J by 5 bases, with 9 bases between the two germline ends. Germline V CDR1 and CDR2: KGHSH, LQKENI. The CDR3 spells CASSPQGQNNEQFF. The CDR3 DNA sequence: TGTGCCAGCTCACCACAAGGACAGAACAATGAGCAGTTCTTC. Variable domain in full (rest from reference TRBV18 and TRBJ2-1): NAGVMQNPRHLVRRRGQEARLRCSPMKGHSHVYWYRQLPEEGLKFMVYLQKENIIDESGMPKERFSAEFPKEGPSILRIQQVVRGDSAAYFCASSPQGQNNEQFFGPGTRLTVL.

The chain joins TRBV7-9 to TRBJ1-1; D gene uncertain. In germline, CDR1 is SEHNR, CDR2 FQNEAQ (reference sequence). The CDR3 loop spans 14 amino acids. The ends were cut back, 7 bases at V and 4 bases at J, with 16 bases in the middle. The CDR3 reads CASTADLGGTEAFF. DNA of the CDR3: TGTGCCAGCACCGCGGACCTCGGTGGCACTGAAGCTTTCTTT.